This T cell receptor beta chain was found in a study of shared clonotypes between healthy human individuals. Across the whole study: CD4 naive and CD4 memory each took three plates per donor, while CD8 naive took two and CD8 memory one.

Naive CD8 cells lacked CD45RO and underwent positive selection for CCR7, leaving out terminally differentiated effector memory CD45RA+ cells. Germline V CDR1 and CDR2: SGHTA, FQGNSA. CDR3 length: 14 residues. V shed 2 bases and J 4 bases; nucleotides not matched to a gene: 3. The method was immunoSEQ multiplex PCR; TCRdb's version includes in-frame clones alone and lacks a portion of them. The sample consists of roughly 770,000 clones, about 97% of them appearing once. Material: naive CD8+ T cells sorted from blood. The gene calls are TRBV7-2 and TRBJ2-7; TRBD2 matches at 9 bases. This receptor was identified in a man aged 25-45 years in good health. The CDR3 is CASSLTSGLYEQYF. CDR3 sequence (DNA): TGTGCCAGCAGCTTAACTAGCGGGCTATACGAGCAGTACTTC.